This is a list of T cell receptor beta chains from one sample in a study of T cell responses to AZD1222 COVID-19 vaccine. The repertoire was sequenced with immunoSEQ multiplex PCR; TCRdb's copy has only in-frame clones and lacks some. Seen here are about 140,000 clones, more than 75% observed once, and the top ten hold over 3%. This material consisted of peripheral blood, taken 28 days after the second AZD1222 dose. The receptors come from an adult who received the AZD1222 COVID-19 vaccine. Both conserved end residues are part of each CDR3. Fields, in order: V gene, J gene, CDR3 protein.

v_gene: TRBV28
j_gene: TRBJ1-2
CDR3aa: CASSSSWATRSGGYTF

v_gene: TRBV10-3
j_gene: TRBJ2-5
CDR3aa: CAISDQREGLETQYF

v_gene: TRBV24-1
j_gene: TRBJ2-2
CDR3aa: CATSGRGVDTGELFF

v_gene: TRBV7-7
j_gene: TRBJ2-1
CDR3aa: CASSLDASTEQFF

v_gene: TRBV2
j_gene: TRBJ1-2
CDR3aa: CASSGDGRSGYTF

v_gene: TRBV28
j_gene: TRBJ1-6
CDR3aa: CASSPPPTGFDSPLHF

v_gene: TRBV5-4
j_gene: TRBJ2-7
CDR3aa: CASSRTGGARTYEQYF

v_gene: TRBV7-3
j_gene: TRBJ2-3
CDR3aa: CASSLDLAGGSDTQYF

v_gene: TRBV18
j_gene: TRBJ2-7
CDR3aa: CASSPKGLGSYEQYF

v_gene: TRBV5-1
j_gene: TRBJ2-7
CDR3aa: CASSQGAPTYEQYF

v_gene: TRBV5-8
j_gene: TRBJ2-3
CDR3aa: CASSSTGGTDTQYF

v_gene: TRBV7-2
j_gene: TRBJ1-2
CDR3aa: CASSPTRDSMFGYTF

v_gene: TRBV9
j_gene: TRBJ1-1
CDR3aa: CASSAFTGVNTEAFF

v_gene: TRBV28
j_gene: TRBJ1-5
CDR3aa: CASSLEGRVQPQHF

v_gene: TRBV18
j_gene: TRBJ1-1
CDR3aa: CASSLGGTGRDTEAFF

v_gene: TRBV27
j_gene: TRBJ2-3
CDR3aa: CASSPNLKSDTQYF

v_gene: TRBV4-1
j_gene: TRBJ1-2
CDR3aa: CASSPGQGANGYTF

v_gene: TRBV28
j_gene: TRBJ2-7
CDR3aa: CASRGRRGEQYF

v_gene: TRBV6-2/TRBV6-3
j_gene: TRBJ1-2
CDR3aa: CASSRMNRVGGYTF

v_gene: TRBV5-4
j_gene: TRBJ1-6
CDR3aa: CASGSQGGNSPLHF

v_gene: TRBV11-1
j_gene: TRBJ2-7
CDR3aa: CASSSTSYEQYF

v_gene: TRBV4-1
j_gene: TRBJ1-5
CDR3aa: CASSPPPQGESNQPQHF

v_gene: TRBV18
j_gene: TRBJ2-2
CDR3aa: CASSPTKPGELFF

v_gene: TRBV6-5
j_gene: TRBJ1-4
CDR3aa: CASSGRISEKLFF

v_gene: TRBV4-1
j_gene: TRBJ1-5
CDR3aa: CASSQSPNQPQHF

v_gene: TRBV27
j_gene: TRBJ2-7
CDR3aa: CASSLRDRGPYEQYF

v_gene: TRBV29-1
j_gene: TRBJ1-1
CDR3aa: CSVEKGGKNTEAFF

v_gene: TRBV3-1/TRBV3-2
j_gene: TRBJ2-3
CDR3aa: CASSPSSEDTQYF

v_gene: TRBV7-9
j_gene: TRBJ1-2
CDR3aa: CASSLPDYGYTF

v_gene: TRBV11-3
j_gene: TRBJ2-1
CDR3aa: CASSLDTSGGEQFF

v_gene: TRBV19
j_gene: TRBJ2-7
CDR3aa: CASSIGGSLYEQYF

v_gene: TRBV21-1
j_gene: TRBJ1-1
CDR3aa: CASPGNTEAFF

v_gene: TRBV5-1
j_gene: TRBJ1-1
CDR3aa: CASSFTEGAGEAFF